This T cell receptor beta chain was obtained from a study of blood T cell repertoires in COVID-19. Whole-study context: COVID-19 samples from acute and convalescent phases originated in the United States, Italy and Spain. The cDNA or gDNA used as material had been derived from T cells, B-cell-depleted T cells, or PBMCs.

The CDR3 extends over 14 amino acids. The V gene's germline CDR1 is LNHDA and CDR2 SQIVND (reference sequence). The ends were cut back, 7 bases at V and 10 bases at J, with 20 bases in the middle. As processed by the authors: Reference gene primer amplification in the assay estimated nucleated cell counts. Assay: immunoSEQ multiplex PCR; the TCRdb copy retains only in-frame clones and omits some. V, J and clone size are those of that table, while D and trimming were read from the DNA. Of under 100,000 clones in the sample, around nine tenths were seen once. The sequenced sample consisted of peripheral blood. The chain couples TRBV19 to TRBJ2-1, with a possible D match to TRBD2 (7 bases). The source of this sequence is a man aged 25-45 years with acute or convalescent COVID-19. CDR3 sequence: CASNNRKGGGEQFF. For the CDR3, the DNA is TGTGCCAGTAACAACCGTAAGGGGGGGGGAGAGCAGTTCTTC. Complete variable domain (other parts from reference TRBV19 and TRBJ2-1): DGGITQSPKYLFRKEGQNVTLSCEQNLNHDAMYWYRQDPGQGLRLIYYSQIVNDFQKGDIAEGYSVSREKKESFPLTVTSAQKNPTAFYLCASNNRKGGGEQFFGPGTRLTVL.